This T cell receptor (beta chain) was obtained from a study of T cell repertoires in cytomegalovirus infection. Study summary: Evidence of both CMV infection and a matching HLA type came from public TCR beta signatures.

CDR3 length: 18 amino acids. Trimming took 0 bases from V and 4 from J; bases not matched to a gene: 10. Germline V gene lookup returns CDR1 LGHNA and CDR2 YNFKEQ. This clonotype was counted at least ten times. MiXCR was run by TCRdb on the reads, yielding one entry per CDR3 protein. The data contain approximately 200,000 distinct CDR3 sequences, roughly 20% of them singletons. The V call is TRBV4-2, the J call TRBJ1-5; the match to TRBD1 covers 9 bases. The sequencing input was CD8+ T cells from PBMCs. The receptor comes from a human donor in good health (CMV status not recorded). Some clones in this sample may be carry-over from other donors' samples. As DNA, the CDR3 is TGTGCCAGCAGCCAAGATTCCCTGACAGACAGGGGGAATCAGCCCCAGCATTTT. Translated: CASSQDSLTDRGNQPQHF.